One sample yielded the 22 T cell receptor beta chains listed below, sequenced in a study of OX40 agonist ivuxolimab in advanced cancers. Assay: immunoSEQ multiplex PCR; the TCRdb copy retains only in-frame clones and omits some. This table has tens of thousands of clones, approximately 88% appearing once. The sequences come from CD4+ or CD8+ T cells sorted from blood, collected in a trial of the OX40 agonist ivuxolimab. The receptors derive from an adult with an advanced solid tumor such as melanoma, head and neck, liver or kidney cancer.

CDR3 loop: CASREAGAREQYF. In DNA form, the CDR3 reads TGTGCCAGCAGAGAGGCGGGAGCCCGCGAGCAGTACTTC. V usage is TRBV6-6 and J usage is TRBJ2-7; 7 nucleotides align to TRBD2. V lost 6 bases, J lost 6 bases, and 8 bases stayed unmatched. The CDR3 extends over 13 amino acids. Germline lookup yields CDR1 MNHNY and CDR2 SVGAGI (reference sequence).

This clone was seen a few times. The chain links TRBV11-3 to TRBJ2-4, with 10 bases that match TRBD2. Germline V gene lookup returns CDR1 SGHNT and CDR2 YENEEA. This CDR3 has 20 residues. Trimming removed 0 bases from V and 0 bases from J; junction bases left unmatched: 11. CDR3 in amino acids: CASSLDLGAGGFLAKNIQYF. The CDR3 nucleotides read TGTGCCAGCAGCTTAGATTTGGGAGCGGGAGGGTTCTTAGCCAAAAACATTCAGTACTTC.

V usage is TRBV6-1 and J usage is TRBJ1-5; perhaps TRBD1 as D (6 bases). The ends were cut back, 8 bases at V and 9 bases at J, with 17 bases in the middle. The CDR3 is made up of 13 amino acids. Germline-derived CDR1 and CDR2 are MNHNS and SASEGT. CDR3 DNA: TGTGCCAGCGGCCGCGACAGGTGGGTGCCCCAGCATTTT. It codes for CASGRDRWVPQHF.

This rearrangement joins TRBV6-6 to TRBJ1-1; D is unclear. Trimming removed 5 bases from V and 0 bases from J, with 7 bases in between. Germline loops: CDR1 MNHNY, CDR2 SVGAGI (reference sequence). The CDR3 totals 13 residues. CDR3: CASSTSLNTEAFF. Written as DNA, the CDR3 is TGTGCCAGCAGTACCTCCTTGAACACTGAAGCTTTCTTT.

The genes are TRBV7-9 and TRBJ1-1; tentative D call: TRBD1 (5 bases). Trimming took off 4 bases at V and 8 bases at J, with 14 bases between the two ends. There are 13 residues in the CDR3. The germline CDR1 and CDR2 sequences are SEHNR and FQNEAQ (reference sequence). CDR3 in amino acids: CASSSWNRGEAFF. CDR3 in DNA: TGTGCCAGCAGCTCCTGGAATCGGGGCGAAGCTTTCTTT.

The chain joins TRBV28 to TRBJ2-1, with 8 bases aligning to TRBD2. The CDR3 runs 14 residues. Germline V gives CDR1 MDHEN, CDR2 SYDVKM. Losses at the gene ends were 2 bases for V and 9 bases for J; bases not matched to a gene: 6. The CDR3: CASSLAGGVGEQFF. The CDR3 DNA sequence: TGTGCCAGCAGTTTAGCCGGGGGGGTTGGTGAGCAGTTCTTC.

The chain uses TRBV10-2 and TRBJ2-3; no reliable D call. Deletions cut 2 bases from V and 5 bases from J, with 2 bases between. Germline assignment: CDR1 WSHSY and CDR2 SAAADI. CDR3 length equals 11 residues. The CDR3 here is CASSERDTQYF. Written as DNA, the CDR3 is TGCGCCAGCAGTGAGAGAGATACGCAGTATTTT.

The chain is built from TRBV4-1 and TRBJ2-1; 14 bases match TRBD2. Germline loops: CDR1 MGHRA, CDR2 YSYEKL. Trimming at V came to 1 base and at J to 6 bases, leaving 2 bases not matched to a gene. The CDR3 consists of 16 residues. For the CDR3, the DNA is TGCGCCAGCAGCCAAGGACTAGCGGGAGGGCGCAATGAGCAGTTCTTC. Translating gives CASSQGLAGGRNEQFF.

This clone showed up just once. The chain recombines TRBV5-4 with TRBJ2-1, with D perhaps TRBD1 (6 bases). V dropped 6 bases and J dropped 4 bases, with 14 bases sitting between them. CDR3 length equals 14 residues. The germline V gene has CDR1 SGHNT and CDR2 YYREEE (reference sequence). This CDR3 is CASKRGGLYNEQFF. The CDR3 DNA is TGTGCCAGCAAGCGTGGGGGCCTTTACAATGAGCAGTTCTTC.

V and J are TRBV6-5 and TRBJ1-2; the D is unclear. This CDR3 is built from 15 residues. The germline gives CDR1 MNHEY, CDR2 SVGAGI. Between the trimmed V and J ends, which lost 6 bases and 7 bases, there was a span of 21 bases. CDR3 amino acids: CASRTYHLLGSGYTF. The CDR3 DNA reads as TGTGCCAGCAGAACATACCATCTCCTAGGGTCTGGCTACACCTTC.

The chain links TRBV25-1 to TRBJ2-1; 9 bases align to TRBD2. This CDR3 is 18 amino acids long. Germline V gene sequence: CDR1 MGHDK, CDR2 SYGVNS. Trimming took 2 bases from V and 0 from J; bases not matched to a gene: 8. The CDR3 bases are TGTGCCAGCAGTGAAGTGGGGGCGGGGGGGCCCTCCTACAATGAGCAGTTCTTC. Translating it yields CASSEVGAGGPSYNEQFF.

The chain joins TRBV10-3 to TRBJ2-1; D is perhaps TRBD2 (5 bases). This CDR3 comprises 15 residues. Germline assignment: CDR1 ENHRY and CDR2 SYGVKD. Between the trimmed V and J ends, which lost 7 bases and 0 bases, there was a span of 13 bases. The CDR3 region has the DNA TGTGCCATCAAGGCGGTAGGGAGCTCCTACAATGAGCAGTTCTTC. It yields the protein CAIKAVGSSYNEQFF.

This chain links TRBV28 with TRBJ2-5; D may be TRBD1 (5 bases). Trimming removed 5 bases at V and 5 bases at J, with 12 bases between. The CDR3 length is 13 residues. Per germline, CDR1 MDHEN and CDR2 SYDVKM. CDR3 DNA: TGTGCCAGCAGTGGCGGACATCTGGAGACCCAGTACTTC. Translated, it gives CASSGGHLETQYF.

The chain couples TRBV7-6 to TRBJ2-5; 8 bases line up with TRBD2. V trimming: 5 bases; J trimming: 5 bases; junction bases outside the gene matches: 10. Germline loops: CDR1 SGHVS, CDR2 FNYEAQ. This CDR3 region has 15 residues. For the CDR3, the DNA is TGTGCCAGCAGCCAACCGGGACTAGGGTTGGAGACCCAGTACTTC. It yields the protein CASSQPGLGLETQYF.

V gene TRBV7-2 combines with J gene TRBJ2-2, with 8 nucleotides matching TRBD2. The CDR3 length is 17 residues. With 1 base clipped from V and 0 bases from J, the junction kept 4 bases outside the gene matches. The germline gives CDR1 SGHTA, CDR2 FQGNSA. DNA for the CDR3: TGTGCCAGCAGCTTAGAAGCGGGACTAGCGAACACCGGGGAGCTGTTTTTT. It specifies CASSLEAGLANTGELFF.

This sequence joins TRBV4-1 and TRBJ2-1; the match to TRBD1 covers 8 bases. CDR1 and CDR2 (germline): MGHRA, YSYEKL. The junction had 5 bases not matched to a gene; V was cut back by 0 bases and J by 7 bases. This CDR3 has 15 residues. Here the CDR3 reads CASSQELRGRNEQFF. CDR3 in DNA: TGCGCCAGCAGCCAAGAGCTCAGGGGGCGGAATGAGCAGTTCTTC.

This clone has a handful of counts. V and J are TRBV25-1 and TRBJ1-1, with TRBD1 as a possible D gene (6 bases). V was clipped by 4 bases and J by 0 bases, with 15 bases between them. Germline V gene sequence: CDR1 MGHDK, CDR2 SYGVNS. The CDR3 has 16 amino acids. The CDR3 DNA follows: TGTGCCAGCAGTGCCGCCCCCCGGGACATGAACACTGAAGCTTTCTTT. This gives the protein CASSAAPRDMNTEAFF.

This clone was seen only a few times. The sample holds other DNA sequences that translate to the same CDR3. The DNA of the CDR3 is TGTGCCAGCAGCTTCTCCCCAGGTGGGATCAATGAGCAGTTCTTC. This translates into CASSFSPGGINEQFF. The chain combines TRBV7-3 with TRBJ2-1; D remains ambiguous. Trimming took off 3 bases at V and 6 bases at J, with 15 bases between the two ends. Germline lookup yields CDR1 SGHTA and CDR2 FQGTGA. The CDR3 consists of 15 residues.

Points on this clone: This sample also contains other DNA sequences that code for the same CDR3. V is TRBV6-4 and J is TRBJ2-3, with 7 nucleotides matching TRBD1. The CDR3 has 14 amino acids. Per germline, CDR1 MRHNA and CDR2 SNTAGT. With V trimmed by 0 bases and J by 4 bases, 1 base remained unmatched. CDR3 region: CASSDSGGADTQYF. The CDR3 region has the DNA TGTGCCAGCAGTGACTCAGGGGGCGCAGATACGCAGTATTTT.

This chain joins TRBV30 and TRBJ2-1; D is unclear. The CDR3 has 14 amino acids. Germline CDR1 GTSNPN, CDR2 SVGIG (reference sequence). V lost 7 bases and J 2 bases, leaving 15 bases between the germline ends. The CDR3 region is CASSPITPYNEQFF. CDR3 in DNA: TGTGCCTCCTCCCCTATTACCCCCTACAATGAGCAGTTCTTC.

This clone was detected a few times. This chain joins TRBV4-1 and TRBJ1-2; D unresolved. The CDR3 extends over 16 amino acids. The ends were cut back, 2 bases at V and 8 bases at J, with 21 bases in the middle. From germline, CDR1 is MGHRA and CDR2 YSYEKL. CDR3 sequence reads: CASSQFGAGFSKGYTF. The CDR3 bases are TGCGCCAGCAGCCAATTTGGAGCTGGGTTTTCGAAAGGCTACACCTTC.

The chain joins TRBV5-5 to TRBJ1-2; tentatively, D is TRBD1 (5 bases). Germline loops: CDR1 SGHKS, CDR2 YYEKEE (reference sequence). This CDR3 is 14 amino acids long. Trimming cost V 4 bases and J 2 bases, with 12 bases left between them. This CDR3 reads CASSRSGRNYGYTF. CDR3 DNA sequence: TGTGCCAGCAGCAGATCGGGACGGAACTATGGCTACACCTTC.